This is a list of T cell receptor beta chains from one sample in a study of cytomegalovirus exposure and HLA in healthy donors. TCRdb's copy holds only in-frame clones and misses some; the assay was immunoSEQ multiplex PCR. The data contain 130,000 to 150,000 clones, 60% to 80% of them singletons. Source material: PBMCs. The receptors derive from a woman in her 40s in good health and CMV-seropositive. CDR3s include the opening cysteine and the closing phenylalanine or tryptophan.

>TRBJ2-2|TRBV11-2
CASSPGIGELFF
>TRBJ2-7|TRBV7-2
CASSLWATAGRGEQYF
>TRBJ2-2|TRBV5-4
CASSLVAGDKELFF
>TRBJ2-1|TRBV5-1
CASSLEGGISGGYNEQFF
>TRBJ2-2|TRBV27
CASSLGGTTNTGELFF
>TRBJ2-7|TRBV6-1
CASSASGQGAFEQYF
>TRBJ2-4|TRBV9
CASSEATGGYTNIQYF
>TRBJ1-2|TRBV6-4
CASSDGGTGGGYTF
>TRBJ1-6|TRBV5-1
CASRSAENSPLHF
>TRBJ1-1|TRBV7-3
CASSLNRGVNTEAFF
>TRBJ1-1|TRBV15
CATSRDLTLNTEAFF
>TRBJ2-3|TRBV7-3
CASSPGQSTDTQYF
>TRBJ1-1|TRBV4-1
CASSLRENMVAFF
>TRBJ1-1|TRBV11-2
CASSLRGTGDHTEAFF
>TRBJ1-1|TRBV5-1
CASSLNPGTNTEAFF
>TRBJ2-2|TRBV5-1
CASTQGADTGELFF
>TRBJ2-1|TRBV5-4
CASSLDSGRGGPNEQFF
>TRBJ2-2|TRBV7-9
CSSSPSVGELFF
>TRBJ2-2|TRBV5-6
CASSLAPSGELFF
>TRBJ2-5|TRBV4-1
CASSTTSGAVQETQYF
>TRBJ2-7|TRBV19
CASSPTGMTYEQYF
>TRBJ1-1|TRBV6-1
CASTTGTGPDEAFF
>TRBJ1-2|TRBV5-1
CASSPGTGENYGYTF
>TRBJ1-2|TRBV2
CASSDITAYGYTF
>TRBJ2-7|TRBV28
CASTPGQVVYEQYF
>TRBJ1-1|TRBV2
CASSGHTEAFF
>TRBJ1-1|TRBV28
CASSLEVGGTEAFF
>TRBJ2-7|TRBV9
CASSAAGGAGRQYEQYF
>TRBJ2-1|TRBV5-6
CASSTGLYNEQFF
>TRBJ1-2|TRBV4-1
CASSLKKAAQGYGYTF
>TRBJ1-4|TRBV5-5
CASSTEGLRSEKLFF
>TRBJ1-2|TRBV5-1
CASSDGHAFGYTF
>TRBJ1-5|TRBV30
CAWTKGKGQPQHF
>TRBJ1-2|TRBV15
CATSRDLGASGYTF
>TRBJ2-3|TRBV5-1
CASSLEGLGDTQYF
>TRBJ2-7|TRBV7-6
CASSGDRAYEQYF
>TRBJ2-3|TRBV29-1
CSVEGPTGSVDTQYF
>TRBJ1-2|TRBV11-2
CASSLGGAGYTF
>TRBJ1-2|TRBV2
CASRDSNYGYTF
>TRBJ1-2|TRBV7-2
CASSLAMTGKAYGYTF
>TRBJ1-5|TRBV19
CASGQGANQPQHF
>TRBJ1-4|TRBV7-9
CASSLKGGLGEKLFF
>TRBJ1-2|TRBV28
CASSSIQGRAYGYTF
>TRBJ1-2|TRBV9
CASSETGGATHGYTF
>TRBJ1-1|TRBV5-1
CASSPLDRGVMNTEAFF
>TRBJ2-2|TRBV28
CASSFGGLGTGELFF
>TRBJ1-1|TRBV11-2
CASSLGQNTEAFF
>TRBJ2-5|TRBV6-6
CASSYRDSQETQYF
>TRBJ2-2|TRBV6-1
CAITWTGGIGGELFF
>TRBJ2-5|TRBV19
CASSKGSDPAGETQYF
>TRBJ1-4|TRBV19
CASSIKAAGEKLFF
>TRBJ2-2|TRBV6-5
CASRPSAGELFF
>TRBJ2-1|TRBV5-4
CASSLDELLAGGSYNEQFF
>TRBJ2-3|TRBV5-4
CASSRQGVGPDTQYF
>TRBJ2-2|TRBV9
CASSGLSPGVGELFF
>TRBJ2-5|TRBV7-3
CASSLIGLDQETQYF
>TRBJ2-5|TRBV9
CASSVGNRLETQYF